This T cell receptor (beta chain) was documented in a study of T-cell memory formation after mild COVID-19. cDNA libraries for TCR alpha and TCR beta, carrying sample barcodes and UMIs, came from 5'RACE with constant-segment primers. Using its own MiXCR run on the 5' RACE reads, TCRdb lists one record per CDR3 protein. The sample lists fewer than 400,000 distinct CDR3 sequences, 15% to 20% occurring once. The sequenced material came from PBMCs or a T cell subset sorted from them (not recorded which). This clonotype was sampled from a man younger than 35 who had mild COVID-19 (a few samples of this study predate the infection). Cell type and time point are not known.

The CDR3 bases are TGCGCCAGCAGCTGGGACAGTACTAGCACAGATACGCAGTATTTT. Its protein is CASSWDSTSTDTQYF. This sequence joins TRBV5-1 and TRBJ2-3; 7 positions match TRBD1. The CDR3 loop spans 15 amino acids. Germline CDR1 and CDR2: SGHRS and YFSETQ. The V and J ends lost 3 bases and 0 bases, in that order; junction bases with no gene match: 4.